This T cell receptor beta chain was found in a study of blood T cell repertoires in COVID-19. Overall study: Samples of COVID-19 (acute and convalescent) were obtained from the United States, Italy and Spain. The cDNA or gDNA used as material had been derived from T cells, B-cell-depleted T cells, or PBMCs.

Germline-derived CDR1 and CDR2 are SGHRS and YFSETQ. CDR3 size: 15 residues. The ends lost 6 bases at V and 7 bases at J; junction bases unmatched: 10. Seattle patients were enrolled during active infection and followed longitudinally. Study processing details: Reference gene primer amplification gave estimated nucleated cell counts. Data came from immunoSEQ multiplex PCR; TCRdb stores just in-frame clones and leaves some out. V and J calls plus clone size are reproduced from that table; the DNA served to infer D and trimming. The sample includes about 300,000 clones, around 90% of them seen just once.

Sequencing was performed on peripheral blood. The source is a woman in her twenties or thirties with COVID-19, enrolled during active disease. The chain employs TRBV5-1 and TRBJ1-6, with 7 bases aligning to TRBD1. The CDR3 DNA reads TGCGCCAGCAACAAAGGACAGGTCAGCAATTCACCCCTCCACTTT. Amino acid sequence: CASNKGQVSNSPLHF.